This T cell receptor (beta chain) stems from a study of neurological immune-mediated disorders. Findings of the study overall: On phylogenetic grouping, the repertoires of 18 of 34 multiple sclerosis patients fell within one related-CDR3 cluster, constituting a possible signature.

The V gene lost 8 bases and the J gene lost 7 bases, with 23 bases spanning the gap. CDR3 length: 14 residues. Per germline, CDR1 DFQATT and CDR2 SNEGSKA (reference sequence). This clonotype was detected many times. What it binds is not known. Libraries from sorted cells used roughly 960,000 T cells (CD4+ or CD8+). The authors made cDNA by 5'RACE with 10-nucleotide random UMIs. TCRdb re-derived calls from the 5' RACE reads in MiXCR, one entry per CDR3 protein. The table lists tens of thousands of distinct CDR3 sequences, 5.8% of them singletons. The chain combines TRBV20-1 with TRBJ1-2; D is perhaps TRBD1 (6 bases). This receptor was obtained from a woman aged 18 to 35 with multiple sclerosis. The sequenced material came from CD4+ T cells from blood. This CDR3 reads CSSESPGGRSGYTF. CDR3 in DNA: TGCAGTTCAGAGTCTCCCGGGGGGCGCAGTGGCTACACCTTC.